A selection of T cell receptor beta chains follows, all from one sample in a study of identical twins. TCRdb itself ran the 5' RACE reads through MiXCR, one entry per CDR3 protein. The sample lists 200,000 to 300,000 distinct CDR3 sequences; approximately 7.9% were seen once. These same records also appear under a second study, on yellow fever vaccine responses in identical twins.

Sequencing input: CD8+ T cells sorted from blood. All receptors come from a woman aged 18-30 years in good health. The CDR3 runs from the conserved cysteine through the conserved F or W. The D gene is left open where the match is weak. Size is omitted from some rows. Given values are once, few, many or a class for expanded clones.

>TRBJ1-1|TRBV7-9|TRBD1|.
CASSSGTGGAGTEAFF
TGTGCCAGCAGCTCCGGGACAGGGGGCGCGGGAACTGAAGCTTTCTTT
>TRBJ2-1|TRBV28|.|.
CASTHMGAGVINNEQFF
TGTGCCAGCACCCATATGGGGGCAGGGGTGATAAACAATGAGCAGTTCTTC
>TRBJ1-1|TRBV28|.|many
CASSFSLNTEAFF
TGTGCCAGCAGTTTTAGTCTGAACACTGAAGCTTTCTTT
>TRBJ2-5|TRBV7-6|TRBD1|.
CASRGYRDRAETQYF
TGTGCCAGCAGAGGGTACCGGGACAGGGCCGAGACCCAGTACTTC
>TRBJ2-1|TRBV15|TRBD1|.
CATSRDRGIYNEQFF
TGTGCCACCAGCAGGGACAGGGGAATCTACAATGAGCAGTTCTTC
>TRBJ2-5|TRBV6-1|TRBD1|.
CASAGSGRQDREKVETQYF
TGTGCCAGCGCCGGTTCGGGGCGACAAGACAGGGAAAAAGTGGAGACCCAGTACTTC
>TRBJ1-1|TRBV13|.|.
CASSPPQNTEAFF
TGTGCCAGCAGCCCCCCACAGAACACTGAAGCTTTCTTT
>TRBJ1-5|TRBV20-1|.|.
CSARVPNNQPQHF
TGCAGTGCTAGAGTCCCCAACAATCAGCCCCAGCATTTT
>TRBJ2-7|TRBV12-3/TRBV12-4|.|.
CASSSSRAGTGSYEQYF
.
>TRBJ2-3|TRBV28|TRBD2|few
CASSSLLRTSLQFTDTQYF
TGTGCCAGCAGTTCGCTTCTCAGGACTAGCCTCCAATTCACAGATACGCAGTATTTT
>TRBJ2-5|TRBV5-6|.|few
CASSLDGTGGETQYF
TGTGCCAGCAGCTTGGACGGGACGGGCGGGGAGACCCAGTACTTC
>TRBJ2-1|TRBV15|TRBD2|many
CATSRATSADNEQFF
TGTGCCACCAGCAGAGCTACTAGCGCGGACAATGAGCAGTTCTTC
>TRBJ2-1|TRBV28|TRBD1|.
CASSLGTVHEQFF
TGTGCCAGCAGTTTAGGGACAGTCCACGAGCAGTTCTTC
>TRBJ2-1|TRBV11-2|.|few
CASRIDGTYRYEQFF
TGTGCCAGCAGAATCGACGGCACGTACAGGTATGAGCAGTTCTTC
>TRBJ2-1|TRBV29-1|.|.
CSVVGREVHNEQFF
TGCAGCGTTGTCGGCAGGGAGGTCCACAATGAGCAGTTCTTC
>TRBJ2-1|TRBV4-2|.|many
CASSPRGGGQYNEQFF
TGTGCCAGCAGCCCCCGCGGCGGCGGCCAATACAATGAGCAGTTCTTC
>TRBJ1-5|TRBV12-3/TRBV12-4|.|many
CASSLVGQLNQPQHF
TGTGCCAGCAGTTTAGTCGGACAGCTAAATCAGCCCCAGCATTTT
>TRBJ2-3|TRBV5-1|.|many
CASSLERSTDTQYF
TGCGCCAGCAGCTTGGAACGCAGCACAGATACGCAGTATTTT
>TRBJ1-1|TRBV7-8|TRBD1|many
CASSLGGGIDRVAFF
TGTGCCAGCAGCTTAGGTGGGGGTATCGACAGGGTGGCTTTCTTT
>TRBJ2-7|TRBV6-1|TRBD2|few
CASSREGVAGGIVYEQYF
TGTGCCAGCAGCCGAGAGGGTGTAGCGGGAGGGATCGTCTACGAGCAGTACTTC
>TRBJ2-1|TRBV19|.|.
CASTASPYNEQFF
TGTGCCAGTACGGCTAGCCCCTACAATGAGCAGTTCTTC
>TRBJ2-6|TRBV5-6|.|few
CASSLPGTSGANVLTF
TGTGCCAGCAGCTTGCCGGGTACCTCTGGGGCCAACGTCCTGACTTTC
>TRBJ2-5|TRBV28|TRBD1|many
CASSWDRSYQETQYF
TGTGCCAGCAGTTGGGACAGATCGTACCAAGAGACCCAGTACTTC
>TRBJ2-2|TRBV5-1|.|many
CASSLDSVLSDLFF
TGCGCCAGCAGCTTGGACAGTGTCTTATCGGACCTGTTTTTT
>TRBJ2-7|TRBV19|.|few
CASSMGADLPYEQYF
TGTGCCAGTAGTATGGGGGCAGATCTACCTTACGAGCAGTACTTC
>TRBJ2-3|TRBV4-1|.|many
CASSQADTQYF
TGCGCCAGCAGCCAAGCGGATACGCAGTATTTT